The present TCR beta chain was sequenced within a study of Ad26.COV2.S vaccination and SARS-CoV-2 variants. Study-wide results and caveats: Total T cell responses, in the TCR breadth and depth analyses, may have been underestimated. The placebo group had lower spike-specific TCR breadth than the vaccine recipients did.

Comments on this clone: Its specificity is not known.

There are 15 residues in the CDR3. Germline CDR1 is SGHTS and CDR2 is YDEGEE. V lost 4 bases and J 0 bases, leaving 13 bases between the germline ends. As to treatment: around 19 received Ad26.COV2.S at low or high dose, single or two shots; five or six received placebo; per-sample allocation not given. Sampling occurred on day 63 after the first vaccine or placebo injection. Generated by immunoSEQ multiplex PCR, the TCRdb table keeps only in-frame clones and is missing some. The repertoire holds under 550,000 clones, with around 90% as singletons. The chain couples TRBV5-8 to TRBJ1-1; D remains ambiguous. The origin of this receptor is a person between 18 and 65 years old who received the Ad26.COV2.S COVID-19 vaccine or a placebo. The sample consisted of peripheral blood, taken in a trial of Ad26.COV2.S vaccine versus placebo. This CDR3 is CASSNKPLVNTEAFF. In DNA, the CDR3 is TGTGCCAGCAGCAATAAACCCCTAGTGAACACTGAAGCTTTCTTT.